The T cell receptor beta chain under discussion was sequenced for a study of shared clonotypes between healthy human individuals. It was 90 million to 95 million PBMCs that unsorted samples used for genomic DNA. In germline, CDR1 is KGHSH, CDR2 LQKENI. The V and J ends lost 5 bases and 5 bases respectively, with 22 bases between them. The CDR3 spans 16 residues. The study, taken as a whole, reports: Only a few donors were included, so the genetic and exposure-history diversity represented was limited. Collection of samples was limited to blood; tissue repertoires likely differ.

This clone was counted between two and nine times. Its antigen is unknown. For unsorted PBMC, 300 ng DNA per replicate equaled roughly 31,000 T cell genomes. TCRdb's table, derived via immunoSEQ multiplex PCR, lists solely in-frame clones and lacks some. Among a few hundred thousand clones listed, more than 70% were seen once. Sequenced material: PBMCs. The receptor comes from a middle-aged woman in good health. Some clones in this sample may be carry-over from other donors' samples. The chain has TRBV18 and TRBJ2-7; D not resolved. In nucleotides, the CDR3 is TGTGCCAGCTCATCTTCGCGATCGCTACTTGGCCACGAGCAGTACTTC. Amino acids: CASSSSRSLLGHEQYF.